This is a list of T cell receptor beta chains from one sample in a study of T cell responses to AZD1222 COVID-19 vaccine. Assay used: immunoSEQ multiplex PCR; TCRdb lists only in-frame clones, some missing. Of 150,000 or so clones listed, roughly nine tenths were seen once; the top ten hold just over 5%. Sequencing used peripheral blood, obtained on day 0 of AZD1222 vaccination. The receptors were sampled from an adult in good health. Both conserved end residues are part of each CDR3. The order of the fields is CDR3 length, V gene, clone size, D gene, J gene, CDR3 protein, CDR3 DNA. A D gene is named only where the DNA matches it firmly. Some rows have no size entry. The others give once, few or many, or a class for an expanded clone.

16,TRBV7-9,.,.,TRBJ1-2,CASSLSAGVSGYGYTF,TGTGCCAGCAGCTTATCCGCGGGGGTGTCTGGCTATGGCTACACCTTC
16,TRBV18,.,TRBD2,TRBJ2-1,CASSLQGGRLADEQFF,TGTGCCAGCTCACTCCAGGGGGGCCGACTAGCGGACGAGCAGTTCTTC
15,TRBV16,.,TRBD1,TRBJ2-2,CASSQRGTGTGELFF,TGTGCCAGCAGCCAAAGAGGGACAGGGACCGGGGAGCTGTTTTTT
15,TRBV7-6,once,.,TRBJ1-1,CASSSYAGGNTEAFF,TGTGCCAGCAGCTCCTACGCGGGGGGGAACACTGAAGCTTTCTTT
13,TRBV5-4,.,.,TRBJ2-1,CASSFLLYNEQFF,TGTGCCAGCAGCTTCCTATTATACAATGAGCAGTTCTTC
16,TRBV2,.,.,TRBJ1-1,CASRFSSGHTNTEAFF,TGTGCCAGCAGGTTCTCCTCGGGACATACGAACACTGAAGCTTTCTTT
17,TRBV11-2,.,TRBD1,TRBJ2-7,CASSLRPATGMTYEQYF,TGTGCCAGCAGCCTACGCCCCGCGACAGGGATGACCTACGAGCAGTACTTC
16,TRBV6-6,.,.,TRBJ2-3,CASSYPREDSTDTQYF,TGTGCCAGCAGTTACCCCCGGGAAGATAGCACAGATACGCAGTATTTT
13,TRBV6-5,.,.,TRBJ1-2,CASSYGGNYGYTF,TGTGCCAGCAGTTACGGGGGAAACTATGGCTACACCTTC
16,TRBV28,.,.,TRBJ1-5,CASIPGSRGSNQPQHF,TGTGCCAGCATCCCGGGGTCCAGGGGTAGCAATCAGCCCCAGCATTTT
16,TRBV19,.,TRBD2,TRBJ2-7,CASRKTTAGGTYEQYF,TGTGCCAGTAGGAAGACCACTGCGGGAGGGACCTACGAGCAGTACTTC
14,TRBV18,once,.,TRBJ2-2,CASSPSRDTGELFF,TGTGCCAGCTCACCCTCCAGGGACACCGGGGAGCTGTTTTTT
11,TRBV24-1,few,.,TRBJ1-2,CATSDLGAYTF,TGTGCCACCAGTGATTTAGGGGCCTACACCTTC
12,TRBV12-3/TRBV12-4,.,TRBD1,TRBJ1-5,CASSFNRGPQHF,TGTGCCAGCAGTTTTAACAGGGGGCCCCAGCATTTT
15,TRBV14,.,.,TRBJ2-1,CASSQRIGQDHEQFF,TGTGCCAGCAGCCAACGAATAGGGCAGGATCATGAGCAGTTCTTC
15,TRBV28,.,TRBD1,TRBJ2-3,CASRPGQGVTDTQYF,TGTGCCAGCAGACCCGGACAGGGAGTCACAGATACGCAGTATTTT
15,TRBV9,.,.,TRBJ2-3,CASSVGPGSTDTQYF,TGTGCCAGCAGCGTAGGTCCAGGAAGCACAGATACGCAGTATTTT
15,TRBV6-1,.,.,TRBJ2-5,CASSEVSGFKETQYF,TGTGCCAGCAGTGAAGTTTCGGGGTTCAAGGAGACCCAGTACTTC
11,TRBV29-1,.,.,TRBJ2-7,CSVQEYYEQYF,TGCAGCGTTCAGGAGTACTACGAGCAGTACTTC
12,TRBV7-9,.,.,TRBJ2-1,CASSLAGSEQFF,TGTGCCAGCAGCCTAGCCGGCAGTGAGCAGTTCTTC
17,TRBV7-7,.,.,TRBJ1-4,CASSPPDSGSKGEKLFF,TGTGCCAGCAGCCCACCAGATTCCGGATCGAAAGGTGAAAAACTGTTTTTT
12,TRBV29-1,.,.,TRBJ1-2,CSVEWGNYGYTF,TGCAGCGTTGAATGGGGGAACTATGGCTACACCTTC
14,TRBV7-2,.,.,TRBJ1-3,CASSLRGSGNTIYF,TGTGCCAGCAGCTTAAGGGGGTCTGGAAACACCATATATTTT
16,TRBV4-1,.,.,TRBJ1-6,CASSQGRGSYNSPLHF,TGCGCCAGCAGCCAAGGCCGAGGATCCTATAATTCACCCCTCCACTTT
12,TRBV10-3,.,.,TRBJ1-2,CAIEAGSGGYTF,TGTGCCATCGAGGCAGGGAGTGGTGGCTACACCTTC
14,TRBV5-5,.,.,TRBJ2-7,CASSSQGGQYEQYF,TGTGCCAGCAGCTCCCAAGGGGGGCAGTACGAGCAGTACTTC
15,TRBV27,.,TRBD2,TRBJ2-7,CASRPSLAGAYEQYF,TGTGCCAGCAGGCCCTCACTAGCGGGCGCCTACGAGCAGTACTTC
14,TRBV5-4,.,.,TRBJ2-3,CASSLAGSTDTQYF,TGTGCCAGCAGCTTGGCGGGGTCGACAGATACGCAGTATTTT
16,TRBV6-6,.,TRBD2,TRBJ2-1,CASRGRTSGPYNEQFF,TGTGCCAGCAGAGGGAGGACTAGCGGGCCTTACAATGAGCAGTTCTTC
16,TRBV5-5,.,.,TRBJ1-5,CASSLMKNGQNQPQHF,TGTGCCAGCAGCTTGATGAAAAACGGACAGAATCAGCCCCAGCATTTT
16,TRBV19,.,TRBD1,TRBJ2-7,CASSRTRTGPSGSRYF,TGTGCCAGTAGTCGCACCCGGACAGGCCCATCTGGGTCTCGGTACTTC
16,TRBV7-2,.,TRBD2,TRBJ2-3,CASSPPSGIRGDTQYF,TGTGCCAGCAGCCCGCCTAGCGGGATCCGCGGGGATACGCAGTATTTT
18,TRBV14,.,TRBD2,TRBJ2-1,CASSPLPGISGRGNEQFF,TGTGCCAGCAGCCCCCTGCCAGGGATAAGCGGGAGAGGAAATGAGCAGTTCTTC
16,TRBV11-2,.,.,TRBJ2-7,CASSYKRDPLNYEQYF,TGTGCCAGCAGCTACAAGAGGGACCCCCTCAACTACGAGCAGTACTTC
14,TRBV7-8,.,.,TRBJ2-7,CASRPLGDRYEQYF,TGTGCCAGCAGGCCCTTGGGAGACCGCTACGAGCAGTACTTC
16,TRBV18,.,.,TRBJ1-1,CASSPRTSNRVTEAFF,TGTGCCAGCTCACCACGGACATCCAACAGGGTAACTGAAGCTTTCTTT
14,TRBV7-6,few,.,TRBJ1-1,CASSLSGGATEAFF,TGTGCCAGCAGCTTAAGTGGGGGGGCCACTGAAGCTTTCTTT
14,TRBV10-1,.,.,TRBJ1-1,CASSRRGRNTEAFF,TGCGCCAGCTCCCGACGGGGGCGGAACACTGAAGCTTTCTTT
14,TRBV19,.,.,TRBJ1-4,CASSIQGSGEKLFF,TGTGCCAGTAGTATACAGGGGTCCGGGGAAAAACTGTTTTTT
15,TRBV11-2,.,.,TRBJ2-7,CASSPRQEGRGEQYF,TGTGCCAGCAGCCCCCGACAGGAGGGCCGGGGCGAGCAGTACTTC
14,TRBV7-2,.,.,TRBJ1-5,CASSPRQTNQPQHF,TGTGCCAGCAGCCCTAGACAGACCAATCAGCCCCAGCATTTT
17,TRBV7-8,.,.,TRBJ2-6,CASSFGRADSGANVLTF,TGTGCCAGCAGCTTCGGTAGGGCAGACTCTGGGGCCAACGTCCTGACTTTC
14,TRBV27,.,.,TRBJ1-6,CATKGGTYNSPLHF,TGTGCCACCAAGGGAGGGACCTATAATTCACCCCTCCACTTT
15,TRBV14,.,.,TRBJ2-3,CASSLARAGTDTQYF,TGTGCCAGCAGCCTCGCCAGGGCCGGCACAGATACGCAGTATTTT
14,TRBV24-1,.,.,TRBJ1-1,CATSLGGQDTEAFF,TGTGCCACCAGTCTCGGGGGCCAGGACACTGAAGCTTTCTTT
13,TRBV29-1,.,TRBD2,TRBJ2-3,CSAPGGSADTQYF,TGCAGCGCGCCGGGAGGGAGCGCAGATACGCAGTATTTT
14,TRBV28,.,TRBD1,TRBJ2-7,CASSRQGVSYEQYF,TGTGCCAGCAGCAGACAGGGGGTCTCCTACGAGCAGTACTTC
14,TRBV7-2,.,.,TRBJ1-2,CASSLEKGLYGYTF,TGTGCCAGCAGCTTAGAAAAGGGTCTCTATGGCTACACCTTC
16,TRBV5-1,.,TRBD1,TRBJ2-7,CASSLAPGQGSDEQYF,TGCGCCAGCAGCTTGGCTCCGGGACAGGGATCCGACGAGCAGTACTTC
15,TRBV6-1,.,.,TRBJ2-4,CASSEFRVAKNIQYF,TGTGCCAGCAGTGAATTTCGGGTAGCCAAAAACATTCAGTACTTC
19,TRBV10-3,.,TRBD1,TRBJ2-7,CAISGLPGQGLASSYEQYF,TGTGCCATCAGTGGCCTCCCGGGACAGGGGTTGGCAAGCTCCTACGAGCAGTACTTC
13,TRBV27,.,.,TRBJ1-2,CASSLRRGAGYTF,TGTGCCAGCAGTTTAAGGAGGGGAGCTGGCTACACCTTC
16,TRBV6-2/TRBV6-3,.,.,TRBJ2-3,CASSPPRGLGSDTQYF,TGTGCCAGCAGCCCCCCGAGAGGGCTGGGCTCCGATACGCAGTATTTT
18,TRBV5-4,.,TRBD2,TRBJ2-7,CASSLEPVAGGFLYEQYF,TGTGCCAGCAGCTTGGAACCGGTCGCGGGAGGCTTCCTGTACGAGCAGTACTTC
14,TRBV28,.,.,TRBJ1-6,CASSTPPPNSPLHF,TGTGCCAGCAGTACTCCCCCCCCCAATTCACCCCTCCACTTT